The clone carrying this T cell receptor beta chain turned up a few times. Its specificity is not known. Germline V gene data show CDR1 as KGHSH and CDR2 as LQKENI. The ends were cut back, 2 bases at V and 2 bases at J, with 10 bases in the middle. This CDR3 is built from 15 residues. TCRdb's copy holds only in-frame clones and misses some; the assay was immunoSEQ multiplex PCR. The sample holds around 170,000 clones, 85% to 90% seen once. These data are taken from a study of T cell responses to AZD1222 COVID-19 vaccine. General study findings and limits: Females made up more of the donors, who were largely white British, and clonal diversity may have come out too low.

Second-dose schedules of about 4 or about 12 weeks were combined. The gene calls are TRBV18 and TRBJ1-3; D uncertain. Sample: peripheral blood, taken 28 days after the second AZD1222 dose. The TCR comes from an adult who received the AZD1222 COVID-19 vaccine. DNA for the CDR3: TGTGCCAGCTCACCAGCAATTCCGACTGGAAACACCATATATTTT. Translating gives CASSPAIPTGNTIYF.